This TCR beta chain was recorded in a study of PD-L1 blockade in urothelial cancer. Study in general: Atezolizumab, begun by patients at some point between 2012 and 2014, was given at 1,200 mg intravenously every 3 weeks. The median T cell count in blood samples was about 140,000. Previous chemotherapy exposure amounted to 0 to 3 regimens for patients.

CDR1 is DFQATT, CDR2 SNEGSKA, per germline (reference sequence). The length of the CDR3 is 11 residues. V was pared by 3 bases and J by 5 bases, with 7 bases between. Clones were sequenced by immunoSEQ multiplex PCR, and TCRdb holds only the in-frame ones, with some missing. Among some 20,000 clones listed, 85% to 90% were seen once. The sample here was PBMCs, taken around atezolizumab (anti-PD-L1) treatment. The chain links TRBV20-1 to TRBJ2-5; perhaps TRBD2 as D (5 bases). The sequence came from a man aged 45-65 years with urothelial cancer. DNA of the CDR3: TGCAGTGCTAGGCGGGCGGAGACCCAGTACTTC. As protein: CSARRAETQYF.